This T cell receptor (beta chain) was recorded in a study of blood T cell repertoires in COVID-19. As for the study in general: Researchers got acute and convalescent COVID-19 samples from the United States, Italy and Spain. PBMCs, B-cell-depleted T cells, or T cells provided the cDNA or gDNA that made up the material.

The table came from immunoSEQ multiplex PCR; TCRdb's copy has only in-frame clones and leaves some out. This sample has 37,000 or so clones, with approximately 86% found just once. The sequenced sample was peripheral blood. The receptor was derived from a man between 65 and 79 years old with acute or convalescent COVID-19.

This CDR3 is CASSQGSRGTEAFF. Written as DNA, the CDR3 is TGCGCCAGCAGCCAGGGATCCAGGGGCACTGAAGCTTTCTTT. This sequence joins TRBV5-1 and TRBJ1-1; the D gene is possibly TRBD1 (6 bases). The CDR3 runs to 14 residues. Germline-derived CDR1 and CDR2 are SGHRS and YFSETQ. V lost 4 bases and J lost 4, with 14 bases in between.